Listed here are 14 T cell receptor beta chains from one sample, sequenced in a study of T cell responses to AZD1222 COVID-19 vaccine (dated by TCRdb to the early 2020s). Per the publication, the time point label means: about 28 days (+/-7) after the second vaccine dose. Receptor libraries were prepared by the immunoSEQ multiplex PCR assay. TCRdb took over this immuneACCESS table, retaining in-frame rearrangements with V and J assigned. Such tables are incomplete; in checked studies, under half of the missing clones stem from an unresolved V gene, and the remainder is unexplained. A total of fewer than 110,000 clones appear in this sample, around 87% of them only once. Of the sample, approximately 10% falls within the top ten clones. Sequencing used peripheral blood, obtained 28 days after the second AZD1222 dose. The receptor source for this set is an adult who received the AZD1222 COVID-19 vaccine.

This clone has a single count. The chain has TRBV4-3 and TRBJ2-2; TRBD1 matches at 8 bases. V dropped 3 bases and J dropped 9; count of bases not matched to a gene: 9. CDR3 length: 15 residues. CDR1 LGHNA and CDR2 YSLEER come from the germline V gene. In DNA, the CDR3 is TGCGCCAGCAGCCACAGGGGGCGACCGACCCGGGAGCTGTTTTTT. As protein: CASSHRGRPTRELFF.

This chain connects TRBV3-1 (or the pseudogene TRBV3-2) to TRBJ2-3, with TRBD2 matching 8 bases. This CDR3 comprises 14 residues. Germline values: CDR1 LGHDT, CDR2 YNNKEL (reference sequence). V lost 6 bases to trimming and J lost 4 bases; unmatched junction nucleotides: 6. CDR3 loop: CASSQRGLPDTQYF. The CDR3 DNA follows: TGTGCCAGCAGTCAGCGGGGGCTCCCAGATACGCAGTATTTT.

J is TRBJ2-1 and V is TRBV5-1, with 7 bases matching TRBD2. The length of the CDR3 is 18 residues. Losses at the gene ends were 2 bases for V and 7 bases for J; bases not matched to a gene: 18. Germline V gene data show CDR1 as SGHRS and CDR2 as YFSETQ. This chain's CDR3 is CASSFRSEAGNIRNEQFF. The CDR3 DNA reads TGCGCCAGCAGCTTCAGGTCCGAAGCGGGAAATATAAGGAATGAGCAGTTCTTC.

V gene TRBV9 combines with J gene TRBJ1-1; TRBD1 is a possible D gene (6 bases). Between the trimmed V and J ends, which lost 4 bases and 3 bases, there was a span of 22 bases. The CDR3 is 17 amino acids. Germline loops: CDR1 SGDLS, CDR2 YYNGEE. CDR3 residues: CASSNPQRGALDTEAFF. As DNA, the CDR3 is TGTGCCAGCAGCAACCCTCAAAGGGGGGCGCTGGACACTGAAGCTTTCTTT.

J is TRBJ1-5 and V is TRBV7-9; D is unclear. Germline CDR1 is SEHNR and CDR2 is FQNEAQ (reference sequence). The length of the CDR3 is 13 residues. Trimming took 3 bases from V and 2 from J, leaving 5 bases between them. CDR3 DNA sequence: TGTGCCAGCAGCTTTGAGGGCAATCAGCCCCAGCATTTT. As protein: CASSFEGNQPQHF. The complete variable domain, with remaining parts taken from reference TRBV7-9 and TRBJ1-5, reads DTGVSQNPRHKITKRGQNVTFRCDPISEHNRLYWYRQTLGQGPEFLTYFQNEAQLEKSRLLSDRFSAERPKGSFSTLEIQRTEQGDSAMYLCASSFEGNQPQHFGDGTRLSIL.

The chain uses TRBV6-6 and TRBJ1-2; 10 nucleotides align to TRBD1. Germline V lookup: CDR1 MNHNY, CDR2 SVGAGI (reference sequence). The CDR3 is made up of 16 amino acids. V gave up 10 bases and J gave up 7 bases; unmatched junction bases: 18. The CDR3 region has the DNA TGTGCCACCCACGACTCGACCGGGACAGGGGTTTCTGGCTACACCTTC. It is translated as CATHDSTGTGVSGYTF.

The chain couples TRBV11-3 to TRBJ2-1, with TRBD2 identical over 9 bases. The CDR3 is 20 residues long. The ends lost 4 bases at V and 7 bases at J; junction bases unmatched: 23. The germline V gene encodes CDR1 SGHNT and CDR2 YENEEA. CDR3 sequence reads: CASSSEVRRVAGVLGNEQFF. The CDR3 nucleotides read TGTGCCAGCAGCTCCGAGGTAAGGCGAGTAGCGGGAGTATTGGGGAATGAGCAGTTCTTC.

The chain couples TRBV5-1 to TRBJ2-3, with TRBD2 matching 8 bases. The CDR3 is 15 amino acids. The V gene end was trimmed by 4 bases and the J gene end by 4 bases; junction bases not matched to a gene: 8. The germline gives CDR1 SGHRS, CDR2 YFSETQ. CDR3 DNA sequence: TGCGCCAGCAGCCGTGAAGCGGGAGCCGCAGATACGCAGTATTTT. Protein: CASSREAGAADTQYF. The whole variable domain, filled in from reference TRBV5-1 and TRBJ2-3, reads KAGVTQTPRYLIKTRGQQVTLSCSPISGHRSVSWYQQTPGQGLQFLFEYFSETQRNKGNFPGRFSGRQFSNSRSEMNVSTLELGDSALYLCASSREAGAADTQYFGPGTRLTVL.

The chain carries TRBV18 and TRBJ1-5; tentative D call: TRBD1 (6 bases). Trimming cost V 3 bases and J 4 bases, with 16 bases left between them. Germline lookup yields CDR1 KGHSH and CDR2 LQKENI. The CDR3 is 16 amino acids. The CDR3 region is CASSPLDQGNNQPQHF. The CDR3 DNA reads TGTGCCAGCTCACCCTTGGATCAGGGGAATAATCAGCCCCAGCATTTT.

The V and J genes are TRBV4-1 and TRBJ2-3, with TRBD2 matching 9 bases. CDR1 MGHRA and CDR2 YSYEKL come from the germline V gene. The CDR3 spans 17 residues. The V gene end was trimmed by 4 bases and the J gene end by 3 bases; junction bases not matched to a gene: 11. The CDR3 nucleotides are TGCGCCAGCAGCCCAGAGGTAGCGGGGGCGGGGACAGATACGCAGTATTTT. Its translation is CASSPEVAGAGTDTQYF.

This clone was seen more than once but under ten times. DNA for the CDR3: TGTGCCAGCAGACCGGGACTAGCGGGCCCCAATGAGCAGTTCTTC. Its translation is CASRPGLAGPNEQFF. The chain couples TRBV5-4 to TRBJ2-1; TRBD2 matches at 12 bases. The CDR3 is made up of 15 amino acids. Germline CDR1 reads SGHNT; CDR2 reads YYREEE (reference sequence). The V gene end was trimmed by 5 bases and the J gene end by 6 bases; junction bases not matched to a gene: 6.

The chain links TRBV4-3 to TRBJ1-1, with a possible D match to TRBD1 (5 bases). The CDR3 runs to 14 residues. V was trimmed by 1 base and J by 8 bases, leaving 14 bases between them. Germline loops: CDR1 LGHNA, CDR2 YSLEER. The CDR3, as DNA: TGCGCCAGCAGCCAAGGGGGACTAAATCGGGAAGCTTTCTTT. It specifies CASSQGGLNREAFF.

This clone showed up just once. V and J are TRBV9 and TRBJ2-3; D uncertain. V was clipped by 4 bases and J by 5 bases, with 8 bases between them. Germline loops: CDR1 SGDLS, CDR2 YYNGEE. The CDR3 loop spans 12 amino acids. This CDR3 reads CASSQQEDTQYF. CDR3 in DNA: TGTGCCAGCAGCCAACAAGAAGATACGCAGTATTTT. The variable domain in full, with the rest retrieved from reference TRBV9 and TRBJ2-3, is DSGVTQTPKHLITATGQRVTLRCSPRSGDLSVYWYQQSLDQGLQFLIQYYNGEERAKGNILERFSAQQFPDLHSELNLSSLELGDSALYFCASSQQEDTQYFGPGTRLTVL.

In nucleotides, the CDR3 is TGTGCCAGCTCACCAACGGGACCAACCGGCGAGACCCAGTACTTC. Its translation: CASSPTGPTGETQYF. The chain uses TRBV18 and TRBJ2-5, with D perhaps being TRBD1 or TRBD2 (5 bases each). In germline, CDR1 is KGHSH, CDR2 LQKENI. The V and J ends lost 2 bases and 5 bases respectively, with 15 bases between them. The CDR3 has 15 amino acids.